This TCR beta chain is drawn from a study of lymphopenia after photon versus proton radiotherapy. Comments on this clone: What it binds is unknown.

Study results and limitations: Oligoclonal CD8+ Temra expansion after nadir drove photon patients' diversity drop. Proton therapy kept repertoires fairly stable, unlike photons, which gained effector/memory cells. A bigger post-nadir fall in TCR diversity correlated inversely with survival time in deceased patients.

Sequenced by immunoSEQ multiplex PCR; TCRdb stores in-frame clones only, minus some. The sample has 25,000 to 30,000 clones; around 81% are singletons. CDR3 length equals 13 residues. Trimming took off 3 bases at V and 7 bases at J, with 13 bases between the two ends. Germline V gives CDR1 SGHRS, CDR2 YFSETQ. Sequenced material: peripheral blood, taken from a patient treated with photon-based radiotherapy. V gene TRBV5-1 combines with J gene TRBJ1-1; the D gene is possibly TRBD1 (5 bases). This receptor was obtained from a man in his fifties or sixties with gastric cancer. CDR3 bases: TGCGCCAGCAGCTCCAATCCGGGGCTTGAAGCTTTCTTT. This sequence encodes CASSSNPGLEAFF. Full variable domain (missing parts from reference TRBV5-1 and TRBJ1-1): KAGVTQTPRYLIKTRGQQVTLSCSPISGHRSVSWYQQTPGQGLQFLFEYFSETQRNKGNFPGRFSGRQFSNSRSEMNVSTLELGDSALYLCASSSNPGLEAFFGQGTRLTVV.